Following are 8 T cell receptor beta chains from one sample sequenced in a study of blood T cell repertoires in COVID-19 (dated by TCRdb to 2020 to 2022). The library was made by the immunoSEQ multiplex PCR assay. TCRdb provides this immuneACCESS table in a form limited to in-frame rearrangements. Some clones are lacking; in checked studies, under half of them reflect an unresolved V gene, and why the rest are absent is not known. This sample is represented by roughly 26,000 clones; roughly 84% of them were singletons. Approximately 23% of the sample goes to the ten largest clones. The material sequenced was peripheral blood. These receptors were collected from a human donor in a cohort sampled during active COVID-19.

This chain joins TRBV18 and TRBJ2-1, with 9 positions matching TRBD2. The V and J ends lost 2 bases and 7 bases, in that order; junction bases with no gene match: 15. Germline V gene lookup returns CDR1 KGHSH and CDR2 LQKENI. The CDR3 runs 18 residues. CDR3 nucleotides: TGTGCCAGCTCACCAAGAGAGTTTTTAGCGGGAGCAGGGAATGAGCAGTTCTTC. Translating gives CASSPREFLAGAGNEQFF.

This sequence joins TRBV30 and TRBJ1-2; the match to TRBD1 covers 8 bases. CDR1 and CDR2 from the germline V gene are GTSNPN and SVGIG (reference sequence). This CDR3 is built from 14 residues. Germline trimming cut 3 bases from V and 9 bases from J; bases unmatched to any gene: 12. Written as DNA, the CDR3 is TGTGCCTGGAGCGCCTTGGACAGGGAAGGGCGCTACACCTTC. This encodes CAWSALDREGRYTF.

This clone was seen just once. J is TRBJ2-5 and V is TRBV7-9; TRBD2 might be the D (6 bases). V was pared by 5 bases and J by 7 bases, with 20 bases between. CDR1 SEHNR and CDR2 FQNEAQ come from the germline V gene (reference sequence). The CDR3 totals 15 residues. CDR3 in amino acids: CASSPSREPRGTQYF. CDR3 DNA sequence: TGTGCCAGCAGCCCCTCCCGGGAGCCCAGAGGGACCCAGTACTTC.

J is TRBJ1-5 and V is TRBV2, with D possibly being TRBD1 (5 bases). This CDR3 has 15 residues. Germline V lookup: CDR1 SNHLY, CDR2 FYNNEI. V shed 0 bases and J shed 0 bases, with 6 bases lying between them. CDR3 coding DNA: TGTGCCAGCAGTGAAGCTGACAGTAGCAATCAGCCCCAGCATTTT. Its protein product is CASSEADSSNQPQHF.

The CDR3 loop reads CASSDAGATDTQYF. Here the CDR3 DNA reads TGCGCCAGCAGTGACGCGGGGGCCACAGATACGCAGTATTTT. The V gene is TRBV10-2, the J gene TRBJ2-3, with D perhaps matching TRBD2 (7 bases). The CDR3 is 14 amino acids. CDR1 WSHSY and CDR2 SAAADI come from the germline V gene. V shed 3 bases and J shed 2 bases, with 9 bases lying between them.

This clone was counted only a few times. The chain couples TRBV2 to TRBJ1-6; D remains ambiguous. The CDR3 length is 14 residues. Per the germline V gene, CDR1 is SNHLY and CDR2 is FYNNEI. V lost 2 bases to trimming and J lost 10 bases, with 12 bases between them. CDR3 sequence (DNA): TGTGCCAGCAGTGAACTCTCTCAGGTGTCACCCCTCCACTTT. This encodes CASSELSQVSPLHF.

The V and J genes are TRBV28 and TRBJ2-3; 9 bases match TRBD2. Germline V gives CDR1 MDHEN, CDR2 SYDVKM. The CDR3 totals 16 residues. J lost 1 base, V lost 5 bases, and 7 bases had no gene match. CDR3 nucleotide sequence: TGTGCCAGCAGTAGGGCGGGAGGGCTGGGCACAGATACGCAGTATTTT. As protein: CASSRAGGLGTDTQYF.

The gene calls are TRBV7-6 and TRBJ2-5; D gene ambiguous. Germline V gene lookup returns CDR1 SGHVS and CDR2 FNYEAQ. This CDR3 spans 12 amino acids. With 5 bases removed from V and 2 bases from J, the gap between germline ends came to 6 bases. CDR3 in amino acids: CASSAPQETQYF. For the CDR3, the DNA is TGTGCCAGCAGCGCGCCGCAAGAGACCCAGTACTTC.